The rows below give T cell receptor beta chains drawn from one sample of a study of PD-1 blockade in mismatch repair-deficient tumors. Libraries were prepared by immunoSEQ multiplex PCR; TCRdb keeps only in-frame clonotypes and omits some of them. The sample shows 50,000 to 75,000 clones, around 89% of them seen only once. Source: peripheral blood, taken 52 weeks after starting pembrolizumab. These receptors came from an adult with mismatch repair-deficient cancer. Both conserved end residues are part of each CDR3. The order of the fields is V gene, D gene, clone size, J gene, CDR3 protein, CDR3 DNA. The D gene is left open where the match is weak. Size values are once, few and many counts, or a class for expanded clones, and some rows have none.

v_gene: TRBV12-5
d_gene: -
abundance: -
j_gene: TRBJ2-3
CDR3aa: CASGLGQTTDTQYF
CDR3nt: TGTGCTAGTGGTTTAGGACAGACTACAGATACGCAGTATTTT

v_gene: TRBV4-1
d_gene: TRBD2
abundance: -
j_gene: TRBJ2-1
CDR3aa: CASSPVRFFRREAKRNEQFF
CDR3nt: TGCGCCAGCAGCCCCGTAAGGTTTTTTCGGCGGGAGGCCAAGAGGAATGAGCAGTTCTTC

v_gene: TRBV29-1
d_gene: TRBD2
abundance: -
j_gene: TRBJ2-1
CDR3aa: CSVWVSTGSLAGVRGNEQFF
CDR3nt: TGCAGCGTCTGGGTATCCACAGGGTCGCTAGCGGGAGTGCGTGGCAATGAGCAGTTCTTC

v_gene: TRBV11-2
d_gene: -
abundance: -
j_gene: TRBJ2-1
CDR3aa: CASSLGGLHNEQFF
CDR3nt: TGTGCCAGCAGCTTAGGGGGACTTCACAATGAGCAGTTCTTC

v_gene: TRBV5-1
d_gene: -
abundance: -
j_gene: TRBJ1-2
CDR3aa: CASSLVKGLGYGYTF
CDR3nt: TGCGCCAGCAGCTTGGTGAAGGGGCTTGGGTATGGCTACACCTTC

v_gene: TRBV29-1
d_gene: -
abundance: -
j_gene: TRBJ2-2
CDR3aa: CSVPGTNTGELFF
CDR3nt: TGCAGCGTGCCGGGGACGAACACCGGGGAGCTGTTTTTT

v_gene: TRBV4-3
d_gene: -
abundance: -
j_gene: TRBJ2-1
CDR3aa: CASSQESGTRNEQFF
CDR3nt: TGCGCCAGCAGCCAAGAGTCGGGGACAAGAAATGAGCAGTTCTTC

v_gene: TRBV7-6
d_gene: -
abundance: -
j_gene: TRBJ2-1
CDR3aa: CASSPNPRANEQFF
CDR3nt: TGTGCCAGCAGCCCTAACCCCAGGGCTAATGAGCAGTTCTTC

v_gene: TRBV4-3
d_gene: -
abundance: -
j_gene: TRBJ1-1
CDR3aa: CASSQNLRQGEAFF
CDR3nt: TGCGCCAGCAGCCAAAACCTGAGGCAGGGTGAAGCTTTCTTT

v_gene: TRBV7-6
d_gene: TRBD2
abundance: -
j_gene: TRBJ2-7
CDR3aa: CASSLPGLAGDYEQYF
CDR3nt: TGTGCCAGCAGCTTACCGGGACTAGCGGGAGACTACGAGCAGTACTTC

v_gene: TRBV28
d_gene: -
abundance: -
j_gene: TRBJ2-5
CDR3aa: CASSPPPSGQETQYF
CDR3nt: TGTGCCAGCAGTCCCCCTCCGAGCGGACAAGAGACCCAGTACTTC

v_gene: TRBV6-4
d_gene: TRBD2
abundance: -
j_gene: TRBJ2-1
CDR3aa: CASSELAGDGYNEQFF
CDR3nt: TGTGCCAGCAGTGAGTTAGCGGGAGACGGATACAATGAGCAGTTCTTC

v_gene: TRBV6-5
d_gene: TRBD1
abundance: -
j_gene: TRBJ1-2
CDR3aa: CAGSSGQAYGYTF
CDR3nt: TGTGCCGGCAGTTCTGGACAGGCCTATGGCTACACCTTC

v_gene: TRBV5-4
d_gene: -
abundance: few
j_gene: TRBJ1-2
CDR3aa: CASSFRVRGYTF
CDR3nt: TGTGCCAGCAGCTTCAGGGTCCGGGGCTACACCTTC

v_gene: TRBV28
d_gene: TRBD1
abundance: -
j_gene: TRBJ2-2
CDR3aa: CASQFGTGLPGELFF
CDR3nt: TGTGCCTCTCAATTCGGGACAGGGCTACCGGGGGAGCTGTTTTTT

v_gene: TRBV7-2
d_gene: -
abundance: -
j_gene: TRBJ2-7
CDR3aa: CASRVAGGAYEQYF
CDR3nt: TGTGCCAGCAGGGTGGCAGGGGGGGCCTACGAGCAGTACTTC

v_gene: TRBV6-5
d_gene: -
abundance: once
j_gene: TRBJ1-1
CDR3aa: CASSYRSTLNTEAFF
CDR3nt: TGTGCCAGCAGTTACCGGAGCACCTTGAACACTGAAGCTTTCTTT

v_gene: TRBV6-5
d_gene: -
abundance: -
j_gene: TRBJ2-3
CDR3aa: CATKTSQTSQYF
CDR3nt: TGTGCCACCAAAACGTCGCAGACTTCGCAGTATTTT

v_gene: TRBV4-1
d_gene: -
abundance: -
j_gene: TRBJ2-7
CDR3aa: CASSLGDGPYEQYF
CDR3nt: TGCGCCAGCAGCCTAGGGGACGGGCCCTACGAGCAGTACTTC

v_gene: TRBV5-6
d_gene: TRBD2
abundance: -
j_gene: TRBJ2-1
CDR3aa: CASSLGSVAGGNEQFF
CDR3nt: TGTGCCAGCAGCTTGGGTTCGGTAGCGGGAGGTAATGAGCAGTTCTTC

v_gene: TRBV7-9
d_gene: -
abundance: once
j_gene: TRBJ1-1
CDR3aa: CASSLETLHTEAFF
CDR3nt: TGTGCCAGCAGCTTAGAGACCTTACACACTGAAGCTTTCTTT

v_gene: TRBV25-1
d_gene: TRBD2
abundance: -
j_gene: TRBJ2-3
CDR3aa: CVTSGNLDTQYF
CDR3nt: TGTGTAACTAGCGGGAATTTAGATACGCAGTATTTT

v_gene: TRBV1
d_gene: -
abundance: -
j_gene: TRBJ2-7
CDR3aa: CTSSQLGASDEQYF
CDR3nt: TGCACCAGCAGCCAGTTAGGGGCGAGCGACGAGCAGTACTTC

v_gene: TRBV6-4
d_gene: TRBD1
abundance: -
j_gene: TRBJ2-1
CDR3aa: CAIPPLLRDRAYNEQFF
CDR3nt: TGTGCCATCCCCCCCCTACTCCGGGACAGGGCTTACAATGAGCAGTTCTTC

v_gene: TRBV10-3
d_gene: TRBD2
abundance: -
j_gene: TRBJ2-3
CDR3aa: CAISESAGVGADTQYF
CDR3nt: TGTGCCATCAGTGAGTCAGCGGGAGTAGGGGCAGATACGCAGTATTTT

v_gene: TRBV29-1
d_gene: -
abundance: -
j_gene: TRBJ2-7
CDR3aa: CSVRSQISYEQYF
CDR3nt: TGCAGCGTTAGGAGTCAGATTTCCTACGAGCAGTACTTC

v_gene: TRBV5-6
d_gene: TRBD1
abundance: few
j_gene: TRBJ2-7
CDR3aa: CASGRDRALYEQYF
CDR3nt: TGTGCCAGCGGCCGGGACAGGGCATTGTACGAGCAGTACTTC

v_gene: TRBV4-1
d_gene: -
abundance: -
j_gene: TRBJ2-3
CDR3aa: CASSPRAHPSTDTQYF
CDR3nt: TGCGCCAGCAGCCCAAGGGCACACCCTAGCACAGATACGCAGTATTTT

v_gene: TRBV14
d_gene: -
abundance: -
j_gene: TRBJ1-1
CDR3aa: CASSQDWDTEAFF
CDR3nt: TGTGCCAGCAGCCAAGACTGGGACACTGAAGCTTTCTTT

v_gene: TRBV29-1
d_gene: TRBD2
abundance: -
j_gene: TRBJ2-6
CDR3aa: CSVNSRLANGANVLTF
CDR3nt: TGCAGCGTGAACTCCAGACTAGCGAATGGGGCCAACGTCCTGACTTTC

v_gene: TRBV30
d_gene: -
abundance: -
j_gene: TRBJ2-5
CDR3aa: CAWSVTSGAEETQYF
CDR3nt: TGTGCCTGGAGTGTTACGTCCGGAGCGGAAGAGACCCAGTACTTC

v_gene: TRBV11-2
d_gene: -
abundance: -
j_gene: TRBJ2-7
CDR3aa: CASSLAGTYEQYF
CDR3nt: TGTGCCAGCAGCTTGGCGGGGACCTACGAGCAGTACTTC

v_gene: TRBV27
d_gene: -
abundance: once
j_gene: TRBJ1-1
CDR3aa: CASARDTKRRTEAFF
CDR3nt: TGTGCCAGCGCCCGGGACACAAAAAGGCGGACTGAAGCTTTCTTT

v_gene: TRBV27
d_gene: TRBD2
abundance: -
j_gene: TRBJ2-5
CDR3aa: CASSPGLAETQYF
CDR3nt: TGTGCCAGCAGTCCCGGACTAGCTGAGACCCAGTACTTC

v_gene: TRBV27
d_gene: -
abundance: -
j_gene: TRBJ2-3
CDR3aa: CATPFEGKSTDTQYF
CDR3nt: TGTGCCACCCCTTTTGAGGGCAAAAGCACAGATACGCAGTATTTT

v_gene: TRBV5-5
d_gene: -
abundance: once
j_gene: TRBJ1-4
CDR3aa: CASSLVPPEKLFF
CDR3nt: TGTGCCAGCAGCTTGGTTCCCCCCGAAAAACTGTTTTTT

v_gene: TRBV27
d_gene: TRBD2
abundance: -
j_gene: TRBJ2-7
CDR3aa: CASRPPGLAFYEQYF
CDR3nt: TGTGCCAGCAGACCACCGGGACTAGCGTTCTACGAGCAGTACTTC

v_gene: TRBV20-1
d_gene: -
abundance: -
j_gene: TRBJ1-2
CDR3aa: CSASLPGGYTF
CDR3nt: TGCAGTGCTAGTTTACCGGGAGGCTACACCTTC

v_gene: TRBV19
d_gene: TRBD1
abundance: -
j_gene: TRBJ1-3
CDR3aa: CASSLGTAGNTIYF
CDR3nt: TGTGCCAGTAGCCTCGGGACAGCTGGAAACACCATATATTTT

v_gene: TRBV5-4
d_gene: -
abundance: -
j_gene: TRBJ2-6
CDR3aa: CASSSRDHYSGANVLTF
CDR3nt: TGTGCCAGCAGCTCCCGGGATCATTACTCTGGGGCCAACGTCCTGACTTTC

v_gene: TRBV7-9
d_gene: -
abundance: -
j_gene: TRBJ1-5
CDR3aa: CASSPLSGPQHF
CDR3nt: TGTGCCAGCAGCCCCCTATCTGGGCCCCAGCATTTT

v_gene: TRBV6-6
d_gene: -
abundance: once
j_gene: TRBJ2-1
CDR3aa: CASSYSKEQFF
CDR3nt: TGTGCCAGCAGTTACTCAAAAGAGCAGTTCTTC

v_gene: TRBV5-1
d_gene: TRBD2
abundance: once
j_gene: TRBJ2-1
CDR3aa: CASSWPGGYEQFF
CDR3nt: TGCGCCAGCAGCTGGCCGGGAGGTTATGAGCAGTTCTTC

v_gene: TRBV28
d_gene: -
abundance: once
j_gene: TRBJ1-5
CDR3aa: CASSPDQSNQPQHF
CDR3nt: TGTGCCAGCAGCCCAGACCAAAGCAATCAGCCCCAGCATTTT

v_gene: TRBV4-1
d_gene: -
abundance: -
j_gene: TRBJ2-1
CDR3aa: CASSPPGPSSYNEQFF
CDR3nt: TGCGCCAGCAGCCCCCCCGGGCCGAGCTCCTACAATGAGCAGTTCTTC

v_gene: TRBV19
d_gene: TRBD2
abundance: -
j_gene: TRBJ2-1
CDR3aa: CASSSGTSGHNEQFF
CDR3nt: TGTGCCAGTAGTTCCGGGACTAGCGGCCACAATGAGCAGTTCTTC